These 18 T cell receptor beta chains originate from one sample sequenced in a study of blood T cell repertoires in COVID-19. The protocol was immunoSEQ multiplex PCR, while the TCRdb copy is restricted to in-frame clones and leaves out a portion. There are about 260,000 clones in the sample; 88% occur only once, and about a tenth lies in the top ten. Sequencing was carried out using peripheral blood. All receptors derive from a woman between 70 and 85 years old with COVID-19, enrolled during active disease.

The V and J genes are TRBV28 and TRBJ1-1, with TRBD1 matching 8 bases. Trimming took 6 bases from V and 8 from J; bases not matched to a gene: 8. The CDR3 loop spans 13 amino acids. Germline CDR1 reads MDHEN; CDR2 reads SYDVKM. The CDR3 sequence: CASRRGQGWEAFF. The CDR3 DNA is TGTGCCAGCAGACGCGGACAGGGCTGGGAAGCTTTCTTT.

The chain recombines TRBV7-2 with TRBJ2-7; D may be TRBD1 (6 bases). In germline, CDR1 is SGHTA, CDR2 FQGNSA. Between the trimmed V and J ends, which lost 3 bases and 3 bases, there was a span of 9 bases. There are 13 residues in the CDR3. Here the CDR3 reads CASSFGRGYEQYF. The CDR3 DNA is TGTGCCAGCAGCTTCGGCAGGGGCTACGAGCAGTACTTC. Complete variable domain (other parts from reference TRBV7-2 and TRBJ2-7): GAGVSQSPSNKVTEKGKDVELRCDPISGHTALYWYRQSLGQGLEFLIYFQGNSAPDKSGLPSDRFSAERTGGSVSTLTIQRTQQEDSAVYLCASSFGRGYEQYFGPGTRLTVT.

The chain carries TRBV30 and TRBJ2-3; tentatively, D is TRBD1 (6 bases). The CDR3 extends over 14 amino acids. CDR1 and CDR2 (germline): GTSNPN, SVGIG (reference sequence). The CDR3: CACIAGDSTDTQYF. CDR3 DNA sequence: TGTGCTTGCATCGCAGGGGATAGCACAGATACGCAGTATTTT.

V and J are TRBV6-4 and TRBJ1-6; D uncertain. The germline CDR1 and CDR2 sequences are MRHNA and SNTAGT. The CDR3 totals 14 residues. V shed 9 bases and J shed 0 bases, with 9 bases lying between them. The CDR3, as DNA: TGTGCCAGGATGAGCGACTCCTATAATTCACCCCTCCACTTT. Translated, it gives CARMSDSYNSPLHF.

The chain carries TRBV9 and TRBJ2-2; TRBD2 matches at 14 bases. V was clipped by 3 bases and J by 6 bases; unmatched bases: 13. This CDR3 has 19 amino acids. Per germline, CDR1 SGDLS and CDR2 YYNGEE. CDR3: CASSARLTSGRAVSGELFF. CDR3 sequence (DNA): TGTGCCAGCAGCGCAAGATTGACTAGCGGGAGGGCCGTATCCGGGGAGCTGTTTTTT.

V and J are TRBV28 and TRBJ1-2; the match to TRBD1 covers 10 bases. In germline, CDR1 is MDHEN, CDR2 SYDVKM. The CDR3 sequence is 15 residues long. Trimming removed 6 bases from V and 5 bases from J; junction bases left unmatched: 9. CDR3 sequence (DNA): TGTGCCAGCAGGGCTGGGACAGGGGTACGGTATGGCTACACCTTC. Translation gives CASRAGTGVRYGYTF.

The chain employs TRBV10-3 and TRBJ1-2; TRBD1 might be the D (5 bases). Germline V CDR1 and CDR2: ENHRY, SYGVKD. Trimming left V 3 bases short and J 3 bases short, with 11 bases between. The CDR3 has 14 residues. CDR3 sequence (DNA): TGTGCCATCAGTGACACCCGCAGGGACTATGGCTACACCTTC. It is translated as CAISDTRRDYGYTF.

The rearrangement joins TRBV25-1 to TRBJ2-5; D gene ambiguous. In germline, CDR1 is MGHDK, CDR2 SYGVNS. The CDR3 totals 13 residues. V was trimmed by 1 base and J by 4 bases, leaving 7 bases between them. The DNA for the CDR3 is TGTGCCAGCAGTGAATGGGTAGCAGAGACCCAGTACTTC. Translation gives CASSEWVAETQYF.

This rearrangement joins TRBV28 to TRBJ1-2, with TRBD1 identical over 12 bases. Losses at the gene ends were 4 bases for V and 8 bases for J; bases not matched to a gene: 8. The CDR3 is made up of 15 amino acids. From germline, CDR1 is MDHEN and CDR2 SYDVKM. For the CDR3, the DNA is TGTGCCAGCAGTTGGTCCGGGACAGGGGGCGGAGGCTACACCTTC. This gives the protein CASSWSGTGGGGYTF.

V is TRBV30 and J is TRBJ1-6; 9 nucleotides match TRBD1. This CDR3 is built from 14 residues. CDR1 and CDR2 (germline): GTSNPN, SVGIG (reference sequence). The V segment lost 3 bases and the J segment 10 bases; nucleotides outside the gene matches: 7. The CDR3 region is CAWSAGQGRSPLHF. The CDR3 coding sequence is TGTGCCTGGAGCGCGGGACAGGGACGGTCACCCCTCCACTTT.

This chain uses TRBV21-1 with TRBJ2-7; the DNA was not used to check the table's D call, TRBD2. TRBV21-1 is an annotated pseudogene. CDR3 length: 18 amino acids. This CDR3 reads CASSKGKTSGTAGYEQYF. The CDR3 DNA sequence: TGTGCCAGCAGCAAAGGGAAGACTAGCGGGACCGCCGGGTACGAGCAGTACTTC.

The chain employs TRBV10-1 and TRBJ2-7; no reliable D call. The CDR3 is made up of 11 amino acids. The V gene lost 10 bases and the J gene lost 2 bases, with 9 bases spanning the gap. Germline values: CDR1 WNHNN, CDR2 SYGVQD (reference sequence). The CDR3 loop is CATPHAYEQYF. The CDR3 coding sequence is TGCGCCACCCCACACGCCTACGAGCAGTACTTC.

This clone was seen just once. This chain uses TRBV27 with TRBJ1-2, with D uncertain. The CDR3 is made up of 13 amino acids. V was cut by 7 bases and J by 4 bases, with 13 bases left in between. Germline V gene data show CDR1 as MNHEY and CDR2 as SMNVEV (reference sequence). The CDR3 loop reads CASKLGSGYGYTF. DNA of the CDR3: TGTGCCAGCAAACTCGGGTCCGGCTATGGCTACACCTTC.

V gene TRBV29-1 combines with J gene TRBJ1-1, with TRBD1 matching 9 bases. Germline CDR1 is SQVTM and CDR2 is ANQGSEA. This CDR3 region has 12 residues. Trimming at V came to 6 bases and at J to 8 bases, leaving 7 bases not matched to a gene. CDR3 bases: TGCAGCGTCGGACCCGGGACAGGGGAAGCTTTCTTT. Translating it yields CSVGPGTGEAFF.

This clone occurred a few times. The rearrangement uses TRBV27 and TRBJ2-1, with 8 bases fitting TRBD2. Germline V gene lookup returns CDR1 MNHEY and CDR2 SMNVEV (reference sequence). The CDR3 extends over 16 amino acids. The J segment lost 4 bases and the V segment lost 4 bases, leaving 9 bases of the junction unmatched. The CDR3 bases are TGTGCCAGCAGTTGGATAAGCGGGAGCCCGTACAATGAGCAGTTCTTC. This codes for CASSWISGSPYNEQFF.

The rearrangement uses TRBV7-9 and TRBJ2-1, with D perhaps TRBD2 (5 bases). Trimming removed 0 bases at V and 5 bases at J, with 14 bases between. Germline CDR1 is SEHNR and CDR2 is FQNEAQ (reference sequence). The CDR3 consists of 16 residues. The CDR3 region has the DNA TGTGCCAGCAGCTTAGCGCTGAGGGAGCCGGACAATGAGCAGTTCTTC. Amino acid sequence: CASSLALREPDNEQFF. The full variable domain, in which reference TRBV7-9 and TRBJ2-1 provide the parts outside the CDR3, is DTGVSQNPRHKITKRGQNVTFRCDPISEHNRLYWYRQTLGQGPEFLTYFQNEAQLEKSRLLSDRFSAERPKGSFSTLEIQRTEQGDSAMYLCASSLALREPDNEQFFGPGTRLTVL.

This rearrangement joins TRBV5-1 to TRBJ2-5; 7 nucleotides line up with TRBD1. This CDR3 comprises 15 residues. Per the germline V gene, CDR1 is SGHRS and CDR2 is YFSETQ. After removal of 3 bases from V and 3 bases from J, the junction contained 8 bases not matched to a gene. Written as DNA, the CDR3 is TGCGCCAGCAGCTCCACAAACAGGGGAGAAGAGACCCAGTACTTC. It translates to CASSSTNRGEETQYF. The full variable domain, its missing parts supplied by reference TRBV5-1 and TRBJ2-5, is KAGVTQTPRYLIKTRGQQVTLSCSPISGHRSVSWYQQTPGQGLQFLFEYFSETQRNKGNFPGRFSGRQFSNSRSEMNVSTLELGDSALYLCASSSTNRGEETQYFGPGTRLLVL.

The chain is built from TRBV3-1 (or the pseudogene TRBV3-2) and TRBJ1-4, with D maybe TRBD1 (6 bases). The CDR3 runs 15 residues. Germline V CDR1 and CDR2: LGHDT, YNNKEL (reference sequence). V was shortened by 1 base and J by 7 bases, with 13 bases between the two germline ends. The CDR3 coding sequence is TGTGCCAGCAGCCAAGTGTCAGGGGCGGGTGAAAAACTGTTTTTT. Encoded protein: CASSQVSGAGEKLFF.